Following are 5 T cell receptor beta chains from one sample sequenced in a study of blood T cell repertoires in COVID-19. Repertoires were generated with immunoSEQ multiplex PCR, while TCRdb's copy carries only in-frame clones and drops some. The sample shows about 230,000 clones, about 85% of them seen only once. The specimen sequenced was peripheral blood. The source is a man in his forties with acute or convalescent COVID-19.

This chain links TRBV28 with TRBJ1-6, with D perhaps matching TRBD1 (5 bases). V was cut by 5 bases and J by 0 bases, with 17 bases left in between. This CDR3 has 18 amino acids. CDR1 and CDR2 (germline): MDHEN, SYDVKM. In nucleotides, the CDR3 is TGTGCCAGCAGTGAACCCGGGACTGTCAGCTCCTATAATTCACCCCTCCACTTT. It codes for CASSEPGTVSSYNSPLHF.

This sequence joins TRBV9 and TRBJ1-2, with 11 nucleotides matching TRBD1. V lost 4 bases, J lost 7 bases, and 6 bases stayed unmatched. Germline values: CDR1 SGDLS, CDR2 YYNGEE. This CDR3 is 14 amino acids long. In DNA, the CDR3 is TGTGCCAGCAGCCCCGGGACAGGGGGAAGTGGCTACACCTTC. This sequence encodes CASSPGTGGSGYTF.

The chain couples TRBV10-3 to TRBJ1-5; perhaps TRBD1 as D (6 bases). Per germline, CDR1 ENHRY and CDR2 SYGVKD. The V and J ends lost 8 bases and 4 bases respectively, with 9 bases between them. This CDR3 is 12 amino acids long. The CDR3, as DNA: TGTGCCATCGCGGACAGTAATCAGCCCCAGCATTTT. Its protein is CAIADSNQPQHF.

The V gene is TRBV28, the J gene TRBJ1-5; D perhaps matches TRBD1 (5 bases). Trimming pared 5 bases from V and 7 bases from J, leaving 9 bases between. Germline V lookup: CDR1 MDHEN, CDR2 SYDVKM. The CDR3 length is 12 residues. CDR3 in amino acids: CASSLWGQPQHF. CDR3 in DNA: TGTGCCAGCAGTCTGTGGGGCCAGCCCCAGCATTTT.

Of note for this clone: A read error is possible here, since a much larger clone lies one base away. The rearrangement joins TRBV5-5 to TRBJ2-7; TRBD1 matches 7 bases. The CDR3 consists of 12 residues. Germline V lookup: CDR1 SGHKS, CDR2 YYEKEE (reference sequence). Trimming removed 4 bases from V and 5 bases from J; junction bases left unmatched: 3. This CDR3 reads CASSPTGDEQYF. Written as DNA, the CDR3 is TGTGCCAGCAGCCCCACAGGGGACGAGCAGTACTTC.